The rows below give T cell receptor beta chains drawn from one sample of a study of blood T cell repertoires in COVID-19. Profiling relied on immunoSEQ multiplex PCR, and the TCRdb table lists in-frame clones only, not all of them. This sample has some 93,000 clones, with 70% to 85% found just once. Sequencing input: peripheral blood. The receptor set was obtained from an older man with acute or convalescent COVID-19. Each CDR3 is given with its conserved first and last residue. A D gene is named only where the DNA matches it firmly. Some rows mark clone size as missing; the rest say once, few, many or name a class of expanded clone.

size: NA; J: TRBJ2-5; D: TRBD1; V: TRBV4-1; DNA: TGCGCCAGCAGCCAACAGGGGGTCGCGGAGACCCAGTACTTC; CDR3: CASSQQGVAETQYF
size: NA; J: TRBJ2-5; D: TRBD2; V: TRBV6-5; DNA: TGTGCCAGCAGTTACGCTAGCGGGGGCCAAGAGACCCAGTACTTC; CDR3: CASSYASGGQETQYF
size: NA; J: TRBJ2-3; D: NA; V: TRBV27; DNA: TGTGCCAGCAGTTTATCCCAGGGAATCACAGATACGCAGTATTTT; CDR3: CASSLSQGITDTQYF
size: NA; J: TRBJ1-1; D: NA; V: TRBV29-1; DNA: TGCAGCCCCTCGACAGTGAACACTGAAGCTTTCTTT; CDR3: CSPSTVNTEAFF
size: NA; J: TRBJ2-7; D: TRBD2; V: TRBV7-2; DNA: TGTGCCAGCAGCTTTCACTCTAGCGGGAGCTCCTACGAGCAGTACTTC; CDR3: CASSFHSSGSSYEQYF
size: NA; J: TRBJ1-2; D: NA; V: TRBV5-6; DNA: TGTGCCAGCAGCTTGCTCGAGACAGCGCCGAGGGGGAGCTATGGCTACACCTTC; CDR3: CASSLLETAPRGSYGYTF
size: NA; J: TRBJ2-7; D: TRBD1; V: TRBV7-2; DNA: TGTGCCTCCCAGAGGACAGGGGGCTACGAGCAGTACTTC; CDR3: CASQRTGGYEQYF
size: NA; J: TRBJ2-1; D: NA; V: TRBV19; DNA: TGTGCCAGTAGTATAGGTGACTCCGCAGCTGAGCAGTTCTTC; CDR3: CASSIGDSAAEQFF
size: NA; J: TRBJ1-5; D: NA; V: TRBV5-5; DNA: TGTGCCAGCAGCTTGGTATCGGGAAACAATCAGCCCCAGCATTTT; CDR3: CASSLVSGNNQPQHF
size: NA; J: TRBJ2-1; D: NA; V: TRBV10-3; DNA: TGTGCCATCAGGGAGATGATACAGGGCCGGCGCAATGAGCAGTTCTTC; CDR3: CAIREMIQGRRNEQFF
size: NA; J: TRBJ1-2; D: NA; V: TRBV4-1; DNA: TGCGCCAGCAGCCCTACGGGACATGATACGATCTATGGCTACACCTTC; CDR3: CASSPTGHDTIYGYTF
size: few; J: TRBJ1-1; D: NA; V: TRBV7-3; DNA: TGTGCCAGCAGCGCCCAGGGGTCGGGCACTGAAGCTTTCTTT; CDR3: CASSAQGSGTEAFF
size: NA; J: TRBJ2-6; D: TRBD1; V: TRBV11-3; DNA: TGTGCCAGCAGCTTAGGCCCGGGACAGGGCTCTGGGGCCAACGTCCTGACTTTC; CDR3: CASSLGPGQGSGANVLTF
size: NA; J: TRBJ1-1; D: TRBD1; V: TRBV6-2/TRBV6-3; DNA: TGTGCCAGCAGTTACTACCTAAGAACAGGGGGGAGGCCTGAAGCTTTCTTT; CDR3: CASSYYLRTGGRPEAFF
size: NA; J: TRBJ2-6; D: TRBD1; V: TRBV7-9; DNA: TGTGCCAGCAGAGAAACGGGGACAGGGGCAAGCTCTGGGGCCAACGTCCTGACTTTC; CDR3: CASRETGTGASSGANVLTF
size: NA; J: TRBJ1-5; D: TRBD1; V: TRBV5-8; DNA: TGTGCCAGCAGCCATCAGGCAGGGGGTAGCAATCAGCCCCAGCATTTT; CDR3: CASSHQAGGSNQPQHF
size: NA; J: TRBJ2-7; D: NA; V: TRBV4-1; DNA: TGCGCCAGCAGCCAGGGGGCCGGCCCTCCCTACGAGCAGTACTTC; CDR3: CASSQGAGPPYEQYF
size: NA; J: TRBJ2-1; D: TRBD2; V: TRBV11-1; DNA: TGTGCCAGCAGCTTAGGGACTAGCCAATCTCCTCAGTTCTTC; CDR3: CASSLGTSQSPQFF
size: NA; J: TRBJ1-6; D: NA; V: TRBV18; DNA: TGTGCCAGCTCACAGGACAAGGGCAGCAATTCACCCCTCCACTTT; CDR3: CASSQDKGSNSPLHF
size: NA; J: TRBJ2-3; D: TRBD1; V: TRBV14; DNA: TGTGCCAGCAGCCAAGGGGACAGCCCCACAGATACGCAGTATTTT; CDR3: CASSQGDSPTDTQYF
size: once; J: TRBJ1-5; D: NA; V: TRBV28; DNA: TGTGCCAGCTACACAGGTTCTAGCAATCAGCCCCAGCATTTT; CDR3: CASYTGSSNQPQHF
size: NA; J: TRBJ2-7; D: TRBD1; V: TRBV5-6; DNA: TGTGCCAGCAGCCCGACAGGGGGCTACGAGCAGTACTTC; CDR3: CASSPTGGYEQYF